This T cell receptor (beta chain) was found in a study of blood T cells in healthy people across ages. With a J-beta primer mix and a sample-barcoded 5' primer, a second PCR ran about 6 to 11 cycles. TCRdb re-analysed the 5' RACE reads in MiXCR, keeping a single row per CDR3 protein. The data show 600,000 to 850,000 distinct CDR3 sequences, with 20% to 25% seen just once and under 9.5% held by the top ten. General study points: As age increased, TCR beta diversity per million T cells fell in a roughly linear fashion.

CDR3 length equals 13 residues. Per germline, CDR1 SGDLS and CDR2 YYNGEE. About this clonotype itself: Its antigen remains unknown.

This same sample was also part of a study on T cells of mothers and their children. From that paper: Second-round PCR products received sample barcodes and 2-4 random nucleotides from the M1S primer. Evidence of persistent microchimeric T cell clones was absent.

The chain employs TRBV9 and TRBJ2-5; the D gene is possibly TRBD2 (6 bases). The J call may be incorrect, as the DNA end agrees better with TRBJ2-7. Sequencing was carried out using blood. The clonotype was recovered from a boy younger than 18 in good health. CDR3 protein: CASSGTQGYEQYF. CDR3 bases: TGTGCCAGCTCCGGGACTCAAGGGTACGAGCAGTACTTC.